This T cell receptor beta chain is drawn from a study of shared clonotypes between healthy human individuals. Looked up from germline, CDR1 is SGHRS and CDR2 is YFSETQ. This CDR3 contains 15 residues. The V gene end was trimmed by 2 bases and the J gene end by 4 bases; junction bases not matched to a gene: 3. Broader study findings: Generation of non-shared clonotypes was less probable than generation of clonotypes shared by all four donors. Among the subsets, naive ones generally showed larger estimated richness than memory ones.

Per the authors' pipeline: ImmunoSEQ only sent back junction sequences with no quality scores, so filtering was done differently. Repertoires were generated with immunoSEQ multiplex PCR, while TCRdb's copy carries only in-frame clones and drops some. The V and J calls and the clone size are those of that table, but D and trimming were determined from the DNA. Of about 120,000 clones listed, 68% were seen once; the top ten hold 24%. Notes on this clone: What it binds is not known.

All donors were healthy HIV-negative adults lacking recent acute infections or vaccinations. The gene calls are TRBV5-1 and TRBJ2-1; 10 nucleotides match TRBD2. The TCR comes from a woman under 40 in good health. The sequenced sample consisted of memory CD8+ T cells sorted from blood. As to subset: CD45RO+ cells pooled with CCR7-negative TemRA cells. The CDR3 reads CASSFRTSGYNEQFF. The CDR3 DNA reads as TGCGCCAGCAGCTTCCGGACTAGCGGTTACAATGAGCAGTTCTTC.